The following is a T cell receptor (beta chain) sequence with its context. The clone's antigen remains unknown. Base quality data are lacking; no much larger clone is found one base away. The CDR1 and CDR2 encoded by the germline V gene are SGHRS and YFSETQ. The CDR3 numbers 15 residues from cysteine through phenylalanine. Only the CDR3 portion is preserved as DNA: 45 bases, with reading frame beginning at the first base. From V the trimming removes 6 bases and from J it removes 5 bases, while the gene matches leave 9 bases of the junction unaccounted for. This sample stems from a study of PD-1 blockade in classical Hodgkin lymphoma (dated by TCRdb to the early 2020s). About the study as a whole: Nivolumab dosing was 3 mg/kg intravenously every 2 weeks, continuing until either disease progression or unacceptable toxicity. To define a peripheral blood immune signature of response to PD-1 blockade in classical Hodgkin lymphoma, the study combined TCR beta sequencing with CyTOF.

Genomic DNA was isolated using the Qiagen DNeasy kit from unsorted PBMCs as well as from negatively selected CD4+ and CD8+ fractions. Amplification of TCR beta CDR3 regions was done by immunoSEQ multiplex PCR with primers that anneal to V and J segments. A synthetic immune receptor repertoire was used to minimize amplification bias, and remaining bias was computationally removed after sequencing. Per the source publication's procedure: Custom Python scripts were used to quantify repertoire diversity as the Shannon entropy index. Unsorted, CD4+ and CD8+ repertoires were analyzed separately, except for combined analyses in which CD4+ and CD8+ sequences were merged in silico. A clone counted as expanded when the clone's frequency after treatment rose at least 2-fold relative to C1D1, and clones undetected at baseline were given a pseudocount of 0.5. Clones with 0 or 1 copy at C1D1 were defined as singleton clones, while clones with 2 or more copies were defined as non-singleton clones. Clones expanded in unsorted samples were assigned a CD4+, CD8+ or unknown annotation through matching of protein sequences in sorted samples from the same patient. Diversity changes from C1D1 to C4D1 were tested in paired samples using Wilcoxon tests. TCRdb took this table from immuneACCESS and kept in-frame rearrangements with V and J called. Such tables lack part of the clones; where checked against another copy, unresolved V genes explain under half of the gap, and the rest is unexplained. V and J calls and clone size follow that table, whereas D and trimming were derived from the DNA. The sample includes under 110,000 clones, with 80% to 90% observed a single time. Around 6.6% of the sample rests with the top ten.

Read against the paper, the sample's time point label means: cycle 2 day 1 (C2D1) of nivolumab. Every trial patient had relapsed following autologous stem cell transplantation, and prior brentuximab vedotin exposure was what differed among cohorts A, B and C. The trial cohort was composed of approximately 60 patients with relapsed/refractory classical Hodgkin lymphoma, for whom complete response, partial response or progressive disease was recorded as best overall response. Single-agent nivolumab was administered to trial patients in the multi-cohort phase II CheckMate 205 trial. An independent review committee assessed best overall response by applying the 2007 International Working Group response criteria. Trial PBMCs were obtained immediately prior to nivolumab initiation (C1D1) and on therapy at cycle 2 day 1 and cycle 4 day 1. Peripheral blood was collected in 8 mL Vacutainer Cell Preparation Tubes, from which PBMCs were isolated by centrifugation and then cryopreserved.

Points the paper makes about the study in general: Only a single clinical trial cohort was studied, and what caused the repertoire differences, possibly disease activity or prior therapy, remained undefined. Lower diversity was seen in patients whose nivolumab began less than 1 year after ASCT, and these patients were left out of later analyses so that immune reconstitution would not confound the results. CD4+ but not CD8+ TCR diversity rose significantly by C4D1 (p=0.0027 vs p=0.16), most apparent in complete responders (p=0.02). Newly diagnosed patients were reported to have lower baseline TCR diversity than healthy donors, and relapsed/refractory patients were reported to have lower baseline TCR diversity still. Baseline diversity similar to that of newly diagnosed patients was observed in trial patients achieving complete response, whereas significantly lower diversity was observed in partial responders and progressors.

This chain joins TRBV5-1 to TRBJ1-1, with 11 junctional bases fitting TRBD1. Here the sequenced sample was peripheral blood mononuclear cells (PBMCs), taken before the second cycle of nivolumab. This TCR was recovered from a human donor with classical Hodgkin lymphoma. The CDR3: CASTIGGTGGTEAFF. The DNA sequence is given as TGCGCCAGCACTATCGGCGGGACAGGGGGAACTGAAGCTTTCTTT.